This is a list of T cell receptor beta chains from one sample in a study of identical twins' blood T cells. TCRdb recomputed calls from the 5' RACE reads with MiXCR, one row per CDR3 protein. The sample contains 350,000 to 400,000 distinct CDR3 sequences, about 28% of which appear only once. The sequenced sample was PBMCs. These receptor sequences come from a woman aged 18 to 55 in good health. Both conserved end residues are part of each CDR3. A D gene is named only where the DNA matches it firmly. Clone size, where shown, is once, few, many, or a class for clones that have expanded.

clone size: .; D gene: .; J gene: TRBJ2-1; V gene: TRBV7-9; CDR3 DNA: TGTGCCAGCAGCTTAGCTTACTCCGGGGTTGCCTATAATGAGCAGTTCTTC; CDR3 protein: CASSLAYSGVAYNEQFF
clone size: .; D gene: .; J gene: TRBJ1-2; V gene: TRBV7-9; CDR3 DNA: TGTGCCAGCAACCTACGAACAGTGGATAGGACCTTCGGCTACACCTTC; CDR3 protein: CASNLRTVDRTFGYTF
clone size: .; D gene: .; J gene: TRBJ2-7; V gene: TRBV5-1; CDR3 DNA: TGCGCCAGCACACACGCTGGCGAGCAGTACTTC; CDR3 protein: CASTHAGEQYF
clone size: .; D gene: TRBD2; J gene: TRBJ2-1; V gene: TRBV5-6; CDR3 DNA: TGTGCCAGCAGCGGACTAGCGAACGGGCTTTTTGAGCAGTTCTTC; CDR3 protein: CASSGLANGLFEQFF
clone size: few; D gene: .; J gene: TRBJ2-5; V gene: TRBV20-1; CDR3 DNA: TGCAGTGCTCCCCCGACTAGTAGGGAGACCCAGTACTTC; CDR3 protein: CSAPPTSRETQYF
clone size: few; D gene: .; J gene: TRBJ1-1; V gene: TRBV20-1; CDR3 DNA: TGCAGTGCTGGGACCCTGGGGGGGAACACTGAAGCTTTCTTT; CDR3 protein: CSAGTLGGNTEAFF
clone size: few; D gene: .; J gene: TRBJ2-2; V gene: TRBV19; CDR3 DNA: TGTGCCAGTAGGACCGATAGGAGGAGATCGAACACCGGGGAGCTGTTTTTT; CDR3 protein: CASRTDRRRSNTGELFF
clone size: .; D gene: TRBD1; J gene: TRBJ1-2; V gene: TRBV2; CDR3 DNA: TGTGCCAGCAAGACAGGGGAGGACTATGGCTACACCTTC; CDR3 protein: CASKTGEDYGYTF
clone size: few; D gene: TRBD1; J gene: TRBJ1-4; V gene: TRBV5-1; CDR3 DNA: TGCGCCAGCAGCTTGGGGGACAGGGATATGGGAAAACTGTTTTTT; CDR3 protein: CASSLGDRDMGKLFF
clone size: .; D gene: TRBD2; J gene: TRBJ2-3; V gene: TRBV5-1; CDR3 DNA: TGCGCCAGCAGCTCCGGGACTAGTGATGTTTCGGATACGCAGTATTTT; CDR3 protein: CASSSGTSDVSDTQYF
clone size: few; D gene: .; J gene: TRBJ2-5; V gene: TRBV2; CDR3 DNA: TGTGCCAGCATTGGACCGAACGACCAAGAGACCCAGTACTTC; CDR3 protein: CASIGPNDQETQYF
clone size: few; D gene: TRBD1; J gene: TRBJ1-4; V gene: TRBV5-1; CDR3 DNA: TGCGCCAGCAGCTTGTCGACAGGGTCTAATGAAAAACTGTTTTTT; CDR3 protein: CASSLSTGSNEKLFF